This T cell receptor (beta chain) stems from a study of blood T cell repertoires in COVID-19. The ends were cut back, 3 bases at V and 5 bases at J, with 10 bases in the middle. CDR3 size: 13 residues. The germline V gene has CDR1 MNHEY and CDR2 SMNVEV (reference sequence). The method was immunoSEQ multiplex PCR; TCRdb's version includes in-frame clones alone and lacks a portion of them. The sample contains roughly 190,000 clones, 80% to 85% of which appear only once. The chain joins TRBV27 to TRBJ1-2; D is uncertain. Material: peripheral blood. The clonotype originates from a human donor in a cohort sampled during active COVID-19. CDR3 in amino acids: CASSFYPPYGYTF. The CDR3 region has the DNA TGTGCCAGCAGTTTTTATCCCCCTTATGGCTACACCTTC.